The rows below give T cell receptor beta chains drawn from one sample of a study of blood T cell repertoires in COVID-19. Libraries were prepared by immunoSEQ multiplex PCR; TCRdb keeps only in-frame clonotypes and omits some of them. The table has over 200,000 clones, 83% seen once. The sequenced sample consisted of peripheral blood. These receptors were collected from a young woman with COVID-19, enrolled during active disease. Both conserved end residues are part of each CDR3. The D gene is left open where the match is weak. Some rows have no size entry. The others give once, few or many, or a class for an expanded clone.

j_call v_call d_call clone_size cdr3_aa
TRBJ1-4 TRBV7-9 TRBD1 . CASSPRLGQGLNEKLFF
TRBJ2-1 TRBV27 . . CASSFSPSSYNEQFF
TRBJ1-2 TRBV28 . . CASSPAGDYGYTF
TRBJ1-3 TRBV6-5 . . CASSSDGNTIYF
TRBJ2-2 TRBV19 . . CASSTGPGELFF
TRBJ2-3 TRBV7-3 . . CASSPEGHTDTQYF
TRBJ2-3 TRBV3-1/TRBV3-2 TRBD2 . CASSSGLAGATDTQYF
TRBJ2-7 TRBV25-1 TRBD2 . CASRSSGRNYEQYF
TRBJ2-7 TRBV7-2 . . CASSPRDGSSYEQYF
TRBJ2-5 TRBV7-9 . . CASSGLYETQYF
TRBJ2-1 TRBV28 TRBD2 . CASGVGSGGLPYNNEQFF
TRBJ1-2 TRBV6-5 TRBD1 few CASSGRTGSNYGYTF
TRBJ2-1 TRBV30 TRBD1 . CAWNHPGQGINEQFF
TRBJ2-2 TRBV27 TRBD1 . CASSFGDRVITGELFF
TRBJ1-2 TRBV4-3 . . CASSQDLAVSNYGYTF
TRBJ1-4 TRBV5-1 TRBD1 . CASSSGQSNEKLFF
TRBJ2-2 TRBV7-9 . . CASSVGVGELFF
TRBJ2-7 TRBV19 . . CASSIAPQGPYEQYF
TRBJ2-3 TRBV18 TRBD1 . CASSPRQGGTDTQYF
TRBJ1-2 TRBV4-1 . . CASSQGLGGATANYGYTF
TRBJ2-1 TRBV10-3 . . CAISLDGSSYNEQFF
TRBJ2-1 TRBV4-1 . . CASSQGTPYNEQFF
TRBJ1-6 TRBV9 . few CASSVGAESSYNSPLHF
TRBJ1-4 TRBV4-2 . . CASSQESYGYNEKLFF
TRBJ1-1 TRBV7-2 . . CASSPSLAENTEAFF
TRBJ2-3 TRBV5-1 TRBD2 . CASSFSSGGATDTQYF
TRBJ1-3 TRBV4-2 . few CASSQGTESGNTIYF
TRBJ2-7 TRBV27 TRBD1 . CASSLVGPGTGSTYEQYF
TRBJ1-1 TRBV7-6 . . CASSSARHTEAFF
TRBJ2-5 TRBV5-6 TRBD1 . CASSGDRAQETQYF
TRBJ2-7 TRBV6-5 . . CASSREAYEQYF
TRBJ2-2 TRBV5-5 TRBD1 . CASSLGQGKSNTGELFF
TRBJ1-2 TRBV7-9 . . CASSFQGLGYGYTF
TRBJ2-1 TRBV18 TRBD2 . CASSPRGTSGSQVQFF
TRBJ2-7 TRBV5-1 . . CASRPSRGYEQYF
TRBJ2-2 TRBV2 . few CASSEAFAGAIGELFF
TRBJ1-2 TRBV7-9 TRBD1 . CASSYYRGQDYGYTF
TRBJ1-1 TRBV7-6 . . CASSSYTPLASTLRGNTEAFF
TRBJ1-2 TRBV19 TRBD1 once CASSSGIDRDYGYTF